The entry below describes one T cell receptor (beta chain). The antigen is unknown. The sample belongs to a study of T cell responses to AZD1222 COVID-19 vaccine. Clones were sequenced by immunoSEQ multiplex PCR, and TCRdb holds only the in-frame ones, with some missing. This sample has around 99,000 clones, with just over 90% found just once. Findings and caveats of the study: Spike as a whole was targeted by vaccine-associated CD4 TCRs, dominant at 160-218 and 743-854. Mostly white British, mostly female donors; authors suggested clonal diversity may be underestimated. Recipients of two AZD1222 doses showed rising Spike-specific TCR breadth and depth. Within unmutated variant regions lay the reported targets of nearly half of spike-specific TCRs.

The CDR3 sequence is 15 residues long. Germline V gene data show CDR1 as SGHVT and CDR2 as SQSDAQ. The V end lost 2 bases, the J end lost 8 bases, and 15 bases lay between the germline ends. This clonotype was obtained from an adult who received the AZD1222 COVID-19 vaccine. This specimen consisted of peripheral blood, obtained 28 days after the second AZD1222 dose. The V and J genes are TRBV7-4 and TRBJ1-4; tentative D call: TRBD1 (5 bases). DNA for the CDR3: TGTGCCAGCAGCTTATCAGCCAGGGTAAGGGAAAAACTGTTTTTT. Residues: CASSLSARVREKLFF.